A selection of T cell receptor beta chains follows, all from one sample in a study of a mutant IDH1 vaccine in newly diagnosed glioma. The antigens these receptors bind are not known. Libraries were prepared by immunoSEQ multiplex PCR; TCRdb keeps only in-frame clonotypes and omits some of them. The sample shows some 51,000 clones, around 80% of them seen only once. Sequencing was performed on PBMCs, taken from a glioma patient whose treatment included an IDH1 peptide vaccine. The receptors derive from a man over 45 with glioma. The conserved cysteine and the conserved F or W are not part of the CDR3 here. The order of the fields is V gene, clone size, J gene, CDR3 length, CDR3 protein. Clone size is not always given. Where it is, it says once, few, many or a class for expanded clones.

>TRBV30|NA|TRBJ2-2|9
AWSESGELF
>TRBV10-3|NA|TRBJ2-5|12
AISAPGQGETQY
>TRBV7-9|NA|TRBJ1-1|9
ASTPGAEAF
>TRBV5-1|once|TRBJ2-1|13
ASSSGTSLYNEQF
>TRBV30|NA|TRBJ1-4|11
AWGRSENEKLF
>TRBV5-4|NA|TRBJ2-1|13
ASSSPQGHPNEQF
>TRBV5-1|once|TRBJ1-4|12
ASRGDRGNEKLF
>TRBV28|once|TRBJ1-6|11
ASRRQGGAPLH
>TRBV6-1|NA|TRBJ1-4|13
ASSPNPGVGEKLF
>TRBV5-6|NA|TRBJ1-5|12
ASSPGGVNQPQH
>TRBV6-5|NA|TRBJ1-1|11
ASTGTKNTEAF
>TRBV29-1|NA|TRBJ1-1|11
SAEQGASTEAF